This TCR beta chain stems from a study of breast tumors, draining lymph nodes, adjacent tissues. Study-level findings and limits: Findings are consistent with lymph node origin and intratumoral expansion of most tumor T cells. Tumor and nontumor repertoires were significantly more similar in luminal-like than in basal-like breast cancer.

Axillary draining lymph nodes of breast cancer patients supplied the node samples. Trimming removed 2 bases from V and 5 bases from J, with 12 bases in between. This CDR3 is built from 15 residues. This clonotype was seen ten or more times. The antigen is undetermined. TCRdb independently ran MiXCR on the multiplex PCR reads; one entry per CDR3 protein. Of more than 250,000 distinct CDR3 sequences listed, over 25% are singletons. The receptor was isolated from a female donor with breast cancer. Some clones in this sample may be carry-over from other donors' samples. The chain uses TRBV12-3 or TRBV12-4 and TRBJ1-4; D is possibly TRBD1 (5 bases). Sequencing was done on a sample of axillary lymph node tissue. The CDR3 loop is CASSLRGGGNEKLFF. The CDR3 nucleotides read TGTGCCAGCAGTTTAAGAGGCGGGGGAAATGAAAAACTGTTTTTT.